The clone carrying this T cell receptor beta chain was detected ten times or more. The antigen is unknown. TCRdb recomputed calls from the reads with MiXCR, one row per CDR3 protein. The sample lists 110,000 to 150,000 distinct CDR3 sequences; roughly 32% were seen once. The data derive from a study of T cell repertoires in cytomegalovirus infection. Germline V gene data show CDR1 as SGHVS and CDR2 as FQNEAQ. V lost 5 bases, J lost 4 bases, and 14 bases lay in between. The CDR3 spans 14 residues. V is TRBV7-8 and J is TRBJ1-2; D gene unclear. The sequence was obtained from a human donor in good health (CMV status not recorded). Some clones in this sample may be carry-over from other donors' samples. The material sequenced was CD8+ T cells from cultured PBMCs, taken from culture after CMV antigen stimulation. The CDR3 region is CASSLSGVRYGYTF. CDR3 coding DNA: TGTGCCAGCAGCCTCTCCGGGGTCCGCTATGGCTACACCTTC. Based on the CDR3 plus reference TRBV7-8 and TRBJ1-2, the full variable domain is GAGVSQSPRYKVAKRGQDVALRCDPISGHVSLFWYQQALGQGPEFLTYFQNEAQLDKSGLPSDRFFAERPEGSVSTLKIQRTQQEDSAVYLCASSLSGVRYGYTFGSGTRLTVV.